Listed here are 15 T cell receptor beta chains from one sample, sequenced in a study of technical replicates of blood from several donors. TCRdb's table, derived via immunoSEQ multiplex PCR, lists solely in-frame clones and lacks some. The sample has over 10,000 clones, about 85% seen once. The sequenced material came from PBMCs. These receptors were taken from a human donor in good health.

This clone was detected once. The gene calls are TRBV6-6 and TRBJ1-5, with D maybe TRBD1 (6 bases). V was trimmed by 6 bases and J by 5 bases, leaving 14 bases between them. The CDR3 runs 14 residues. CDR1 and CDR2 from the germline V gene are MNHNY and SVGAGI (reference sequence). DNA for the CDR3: TGTGCCAGCAGCCCCCAGGGGAATTATCAGCCCCAGCATTTT. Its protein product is CASSPQGNYQPQHF.

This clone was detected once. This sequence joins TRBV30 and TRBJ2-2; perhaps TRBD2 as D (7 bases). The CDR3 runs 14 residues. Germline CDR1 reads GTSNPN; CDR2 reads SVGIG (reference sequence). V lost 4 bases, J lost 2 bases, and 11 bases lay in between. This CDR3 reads CAWKRGHNTGELFF. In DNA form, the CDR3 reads TGTGCCTGGAAGCGGGGACACAACACCGGGGAGCTGTTTTTT.

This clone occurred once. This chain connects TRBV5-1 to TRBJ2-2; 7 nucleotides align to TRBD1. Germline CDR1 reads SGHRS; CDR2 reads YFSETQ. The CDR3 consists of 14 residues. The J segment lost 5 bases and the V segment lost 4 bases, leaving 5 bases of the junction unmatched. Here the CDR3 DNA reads TGCGCCAGCAGCCCGGGACAGCGGACCGGGGAGCTGTTTTTT. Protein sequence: CASSPGQRTGELFF.

The CDR3 DNA sequence: TGCAGCGTTGGTGGCCAGGGGGGTACTAATGAAAAACTGTTTTTT. It translates to CSVGGQGGTNEKLFF. This sequence joins TRBV29-1 and TRBJ1-4; 7 nucleotides agree with TRBD1. V gave up 4 bases and J gave up 2 bases; unmatched junction bases: 7. The CDR3 is 15 residues long. Germline CDR1 is SQVTM and CDR2 is ANQGSEA. The complete variable domain, with remaining parts taken from reference TRBV29-1 and TRBJ1-4, reads SAVISQKPSRDICQRGTSLTIQCQVDSQVTMMFWYRQQPGQSLTLIATANQGSEATYESGFVIDKFPISRPNLTFSTLTVSNMSPEDSSIYLCSVGGQGGTNEKLFFGSGTQLSVL.

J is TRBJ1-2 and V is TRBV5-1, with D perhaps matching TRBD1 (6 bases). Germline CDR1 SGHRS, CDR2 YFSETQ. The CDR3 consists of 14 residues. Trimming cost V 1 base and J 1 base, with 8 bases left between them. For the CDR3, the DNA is TGCGCCAGCAGCTTGACAGGGTATAACTATGGCTACACCTTC. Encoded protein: CASSLTGYNYGYTF.

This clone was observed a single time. In DNA, the CDR3 is TGTGCCTGGAGGGGCGACAGGTCTGGAAACACCATATATTTT. Protein product: CAWRGDRSGNTIYF. The chain employs TRBV30 and TRBJ1-3; possible D gene TRBD1, 6 bases. The V end was cut by 3 bases, the J end by 1 base, with 10 bases between. CDR3 length equals 14 residues. CDR1 is GTSNPN and CDR2 is SVGIG in the germline V gene (reference sequence). Complete variable domain (other parts from reference TRBV30 and TRBJ1-3): SQTIHQWPATLVQPVGSPLSLECTVEGTSNPNLYWYRQAAGRGLQLLFYSVGIGQISSEVPQNLSASRPQDRQFILSSKKLLLSDSGFYLCAWRGDRSGNTIYFGEGSWLTVV.

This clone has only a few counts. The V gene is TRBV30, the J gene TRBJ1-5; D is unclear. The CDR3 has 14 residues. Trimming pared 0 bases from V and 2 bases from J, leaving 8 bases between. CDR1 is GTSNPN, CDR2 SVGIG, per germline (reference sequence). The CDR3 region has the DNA TGTGCCTGGAGTGTACGGGGAGGCAATCAGCCCCAGCATTTT. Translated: CAWSVRGGNQPQHF.

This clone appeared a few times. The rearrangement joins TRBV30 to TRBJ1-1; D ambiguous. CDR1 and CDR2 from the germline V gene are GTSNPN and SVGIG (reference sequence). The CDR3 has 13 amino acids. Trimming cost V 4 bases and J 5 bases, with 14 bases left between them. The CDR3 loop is CAWTENTLTEAFF. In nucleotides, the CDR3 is TGTGCCTGGACGGAGAACACTCTAACTGAAGCTTTCTTT.

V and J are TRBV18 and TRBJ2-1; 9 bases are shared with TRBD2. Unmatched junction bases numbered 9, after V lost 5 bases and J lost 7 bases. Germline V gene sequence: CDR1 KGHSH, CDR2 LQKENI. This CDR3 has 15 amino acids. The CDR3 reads CASSKTREGLNEQFF. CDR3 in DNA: TGTGCCAGCTCAAAAACGCGGGAGGGTTTGAATGAGCAGTTCTTC.

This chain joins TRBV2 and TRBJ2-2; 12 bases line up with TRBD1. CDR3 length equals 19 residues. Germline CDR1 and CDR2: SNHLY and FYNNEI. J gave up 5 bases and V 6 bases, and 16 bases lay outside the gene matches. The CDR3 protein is CASRGQGARGTSSTGELFF. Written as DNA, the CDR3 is TGTGCCAGCAGGGGACAGGGGGCACGAGGGACCAGTAGTACCGGGGAGCTGTTTTTT.

Here the CDR3 reads CASSPTSGNTGELFF. The DNA for the CDR3 is TGTGCCAGCAGCCCGACTAGCGGGAACACCGGGGAGCTGTTTTTT. This chain connects TRBV7-6 to TRBJ2-2; 9 nucleotides line up with TRBD2. The CDR3 contains 15 residues. Losses at the gene ends were 5 bases for V and 1 base for J; bases not matched to a gene: 2. Germline-derived CDR1 and CDR2 are SGHVS and FNYEAQ.

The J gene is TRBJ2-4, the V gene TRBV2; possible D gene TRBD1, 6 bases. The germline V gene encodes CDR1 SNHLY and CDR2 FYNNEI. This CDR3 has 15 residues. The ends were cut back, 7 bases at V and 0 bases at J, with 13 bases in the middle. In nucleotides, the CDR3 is TGTGCCAGCACTAGACAGGCTATAGCCAAAAACATTCAGTACTTC. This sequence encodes CASTRQAIAKNIQYF. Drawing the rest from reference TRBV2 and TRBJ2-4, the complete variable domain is EPEVTQTPSHQVTQMGQEVILRCVPISNHLYFYWYRQILGQKVEFLVSFYNNEISEKSEIFDDQFSVERPDGSNFTLKIRSTKLEDSAMYFCASTRQAIAKNIQYFGAGTRLSVL.

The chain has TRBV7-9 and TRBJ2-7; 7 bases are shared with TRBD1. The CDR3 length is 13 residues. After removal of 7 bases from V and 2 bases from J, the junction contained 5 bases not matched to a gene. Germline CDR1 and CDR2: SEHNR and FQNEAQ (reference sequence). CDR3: CASTPTGPYEQYF. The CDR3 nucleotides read TGTGCCAGCACCCCGACAGGGCCCTACGAGCAGTACTTC.

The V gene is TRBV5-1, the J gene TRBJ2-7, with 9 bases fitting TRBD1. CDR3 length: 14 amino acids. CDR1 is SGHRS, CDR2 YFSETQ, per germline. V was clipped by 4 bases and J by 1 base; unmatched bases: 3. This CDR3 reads CASSPGQGSYEQYF. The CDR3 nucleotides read TGCGCCAGCAGCCCGGGACAGGGTTCCTACGAGCAGTACTTC.

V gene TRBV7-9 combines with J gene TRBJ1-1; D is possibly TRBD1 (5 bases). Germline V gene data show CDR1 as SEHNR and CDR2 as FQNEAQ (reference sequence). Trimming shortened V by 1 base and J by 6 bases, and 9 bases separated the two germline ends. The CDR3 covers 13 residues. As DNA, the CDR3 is TGTGCCAGCAGCTTAGAGCAGGGCGCTGAAGCTTTCTTT. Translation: CASSLEQGAEAFF.